A selection of T cell receptor beta chains follows, all from one sample in a study of control samples from healthy donors and cancer patients. Assay used: immunoSEQ multiplex PCR; TCRdb lists only in-frame clones, some missing. Counted here are tens of thousands of clones, 83% occurring once; the ten biggest clones make up around a sixth. The specimen was blood. All receptors derive from a man aged 60 to 69 in good health. Both conserved end residues are part of each CDR3. Fields, in order: V gene, J gene, D gene, clone size, CDR3 DNA, CDR3 protein. The D gene is left open where the match is weak. Size values are once, few and many counts, or a class for expanded clones, and some rows have none.

V gene: TRBV19
J gene: TRBJ1-1
D gene: -
clone size: -
CDR3 DNA: TGTGCCAGTAGTATAGTCGGGATTTATGAAGCTTTCTTT
CDR3 protein: CASSIVGIYEAFF

V gene: TRBV13
J gene: TRBJ2-7
D gene: TRBD1
clone size: -
CDR3 DNA: TGTGCCAGCAGCTTAGGTCGCCAGGGGGCCTACGAGCAGTACTTC
CDR3 protein: CASSLGRQGAYEQYF

V gene: TRBV30
J gene: TRBJ2-1
D gene: -
clone size: -
CDR3 DNA: TGTGCCTGGAGTGAGGGAAATGAGCAGTTCTTC
CDR3 protein: CAWSEGNEQFF

V gene: TRBV2
J gene: TRBJ2-2
D gene: -
clone size: -
CDR3 DNA: TGTGCCAGCAGTCTTAACACCGGGGAGCTGTTTTTT
CDR3 protein: CASSLNTGELFF

V gene: TRBV6-5
J gene: TRBJ2-5
D gene: -
clone size: -
CDR3 DNA: TGTGCCAGCAGTCCAAGGTACCAAGAGACCCAGTACTTC
CDR3 protein: CASSPRYQETQYF

V gene: TRBV10-3
J gene: TRBJ2-5
D gene: TRBD2
clone size: -
CDR3 DNA: TGTGCCATCAGTAGGACTAGCGGGTCGGGAGAGACCCAGTACTTC
CDR3 protein: CAISRTSGSGETQYF

V gene: TRBV27
J gene: TRBJ1-2
D gene: -
clone size: many
CDR3 DNA: TGTGCCAGCAGTTCGACAGGCCTCTATGGCTACACCTTC
CDR3 protein: CASSSTGLYGYTF

V gene: TRBV29-1
J gene: TRBJ1-1
D gene: -
clone size: -
CDR3 DNA: TGCAGCGTTGTCAACATTTTAGGGCAGGACACTGAAGCTTTCTTT
CDR3 protein: CSVVNILGQDTEAFF

V gene: TRBV4-3
J gene: TRBJ1-4
D gene: -
clone size: -
CDR3 DNA: TGCGCCAGCAGCCCAGGACAGCTTAATGAAAAACTGTTTTTT
CDR3 protein: CASSPGQLNEKLFF

V gene: TRBV6-5
J gene: TRBJ1-5
D gene: TRBD1
clone size: -
CDR3 DNA: TGTGCCAGCAGCGGACAGGGAGTTAATCAGCCCCAGCATTTT
CDR3 protein: CASSGQGVNQPQHF

V gene: TRBV7-2
J gene: TRBJ2-2
D gene: TRBD2
clone size: -
CDR3 DNA: TGTGCCAGCAGCTTAGGTGGCGGGAGATTCCCCGGGGAGCTGTTTTTT
CDR3 protein: CASSLGGGRFPGELFF

V gene: TRBV6-6
J gene: TRBJ1-1
D gene: -
clone size: -
CDR3 DNA: TGTGCCAGCACGGAAAACAGGGATACTGAAGCTTTCTTT
CDR3 protein: CASTENRDTEAFF

V gene: TRBV28
J gene: TRBJ2-2
D gene: -
clone size: -
CDR3 DNA: TGTGCCAGCAGTTTACCCCTGGGGGGCACCGGGGAGCTGTTTTTT
CDR3 protein: CASSLPLGGTGELFF

V gene: TRBV28
J gene: TRBJ2-7
D gene: TRBD1
clone size: -
CDR3 DNA: TGTGCCAGCAGTTTGACAGGGGAAAAGGGCGAGCAGTACTTC
CDR3 protein: CASSLTGEKGEQYF

V gene: TRBV2
J gene: TRBJ2-5
D gene: TRBD1
clone size: -
CDR3 DNA: TGTGCCAGCAGTTTGCAGGGGGCTGAGACCCAGTACTTC
CDR3 protein: CASSLQGAETQYF

V gene: TRBV5-6
J gene: TRBJ1-1
D gene: -
clone size: few
CDR3 DNA: TGTGCCAGCAGCTTTGGGGGACACCTGAACACTGAAGCTTTCTTT
CDR3 protein: CASSFGGHLNTEAFF

V gene: TRBV7-3
J gene: TRBJ2-1
D gene: TRBD2
clone size: -
CDR3 DNA: TGTGCCAGCAGCTTAACCGGACTAGCGGAGAATGAGCAGTTCTTC
CDR3 protein: CASSLTGLAENEQFF

V gene: TRBV7-9
J gene: TRBJ2-1
D gene: TRBD2
clone size: -
CDR3 DNA: TGTGCCAGCATCCGCGGGAGGCTAGCAATTGTAGATGAGCAGTTCTTC
CDR3 protein: CASIRGRLAIVDEQFF

V gene: TRBV5-8
J gene: TRBJ1-2
D gene: TRBD1
clone size: -
CDR3 DNA: TGTGCCAGCAGCGTACGGGACAGCGTCATCTATGGCTACACCTTC
CDR3 protein: CASSVRDSVIYGYTF

V gene: TRBV4-3
J gene: TRBJ1-4
D gene: -
clone size: -
CDR3 DNA: TGCGCCAGCAGCCAAGATGGGGGGGGACGAAATGAAAAACTGTTTTTT
CDR3 protein: CASSQDGGGRNEKLFF

V gene: TRBV5-1
J gene: TRBJ2-3
D gene: -
clone size: -
CDR3 DNA: TGCGCCAGCAGCCCCTCGAGTGAGAGCGATACGCAGTATTTT
CDR3 protein: CASSPSSESDTQYF

V gene: TRBV12-3/TRBV12-4
J gene: TRBJ1-5
D gene: -
clone size: -
CDR3 DNA: TGTGCCAGCAGTTTCTCAGGGGTTGGGCCCCAGCATTTT
CDR3 protein: CASSFSGVGPQHF

V gene: TRBV6-2/TRBV6-3
J gene: TRBJ2-3
D gene: TRBD1
clone size: -
CDR3 DNA: TGTGCCAGCAGATACGACAGGGACACAGATACGCAGTATTTT
CDR3 protein: CASRYDRDTDTQYF

V gene: TRBV6-1
J gene: TRBJ2-7
D gene: -
clone size: -
CDR3 DNA: TGTGCCAGCAGTGAAGGGCCCTCCTACGAGCAGTACTTC
CDR3 protein: CASSEGPSYEQYF

V gene: TRBV4-2
J gene: TRBJ2-7
D gene: -
clone size: -
CDR3 DNA: TGTGCCAGCAGCCAAGGTCCCGTATACGAGCAGTACTTC
CDR3 protein: CASSQGPVYEQYF

V gene: TRBV6-2/TRBV6-3
J gene: TRBJ1-1
D gene: TRBD1
clone size: -
CDR3 DNA: TGTGCCAGCAGCTTTCCCAGACAGGGATTTCGCACTGAAGCTTTCTTT
CDR3 protein: CASSFPRQGFRTEAFF

V gene: TRBV2
J gene: TRBJ2-7
D gene: -
clone size: -
CDR3 DNA: TGTGCCATCTCGGTGGGGACGGTGTTTTACGAGCAGTACTTC
CDR3 protein: CAISVGTVFYEQYF

V gene: TRBV28
J gene: TRBJ2-2
D gene: -
clone size: -
CDR3 DNA: TGTGCCAGCAGTTTATCGGCAGTACAATACACCGGGGAGCTGTTTTTT
CDR3 protein: CASSLSAVQYTGELFF

V gene: TRBV5-1
J gene: TRBJ2-3
D gene: TRBD2
clone size: -
CDR3 DNA: TGCGCCAGCAGCTTGGTGCCTAGCGGAGGATCAGATACGCAGTATTTT
CDR3 protein: CASSLVPSGGSDTQYF